The rows below give T cell receptor beta chains drawn from one sample of a study of tumor-infiltrating lymphocytes in oesophageal squamous cell carcinoma. MiXCR, applied by TCRdb to the PCR reads, yields one record per CDR3 protein. Found here are about 20,000 distinct CDR3 sequences, approximately 40% of them singletons; the top ten hold approximately 19%. Sequenced sample: esophageal tumor tissue. The origin of the receptors is a male donor with esophageal squamous cell carcinoma. Each CDR3 is given with its conserved first and last residue. The D gene is left open where the match is weak. A clone size is listed for some rows: how often the clone was seen (once, few, many), or a class if it is expanded.

size	D	V	J	DNA	CDR3
many	NA	TRBV12-3/TRBV12-4	TRBJ2-2	TGTGCCAGCAGTTTATTTGGCAGCCAAACCGGGGAGCTGTTTTTT	CASSLFGSQTGELFF
many	TRBD1	TRBV28	TRBJ2-1	TGTGCCAGCAGTCGAAACTCCGGTAGGGACAGGGTTCCCAATGAGCAGTTCTTC	CASSRNSGRDRVPNEQFF
medium-sized	TRBD2	TRBV6-1	TRBJ2-5	TGTGCCAGCAGTGTGGGCAGCGGGGCTCAAGAGACCCAGTACTTC	CASSVGSGAQETQYF
NA	TRBD2	TRBV7-3	TRBJ2-1	TGTGCCAGCATGATGACTAGCGGGAGGGGGGAGCAGTTCTTC	CASMMTSGRGEQFF
few	NA	TRBV5-6	TRBJ2-5	TGTGCCAGCAGCTCCCCTTACGGCCCAGAGACCCAGTACTTC	CASSSPYGPETQYF
NA	NA	TRBV7-3	TRBJ1-1	TGTGCCAGCAGCTTACTCGCAGGGTCGAACACTGAAGCTTTCTTT	CASSLLAGSNTEAFF
many	NA	TRBV5-8	TRBJ1-6	TGTGCCAGCAGCCAGGACAGTACAACCCTCCACTTT	CASSQDSTTLHF
many	TRBD2	TRBV27	TRBJ2-5	TGTGCCAGCAGTCCGCTAGCGGGAGGGCCGGAGGAGCAGTACTTC	CASSPLAGGPEEQYF
many	NA	TRBV7-9	TRBJ1-2	TGTGCCAGCAGCAATGACACTAACTATGGCTACACCTTC	CASSNDTNYGYTF
few	TRBD2	TRBV7-3	TRBJ2-3	TGTGCCAGCAGCTTAACGGGGACTAGCTCTACGCAGTATTTT	CASSLTGTSSTQYF
many	NA	TRBV7-2	TRBJ1-3	TGTGCCAGCAGCCCATACCTCTGGGACACCATATATTTT	CASSPYLWDTIYF
few	NA	TRBV5-1	TRBJ2-5	TGCGCCAGCAGCTTGGCCGGAGGTCACCAAGAGACCCAGTACTTC	CASSLAGGHQETQYF
NA	NA	TRBV25-1	TRBJ1-3	TGTGCCAGCAGTGAAGAGAGAACTGGAAACACCATATATTTT	CASSEERTGNTIYF
medium-sized	NA	TRBV7-2	TRBJ1-1	TGTGCCAGCAGCTTCTACATGAACACTGAAGCTTTCTTT	CASSFYMNTEAFF
many	NA	TRBV6-1	TRBJ2-5	TGTGCCAGCAGCGTGACCGGGGCAGAGACCCAGTACTTC	CASSVTGAETQYF
medium-sized	NA	TRBV6-1	TRBJ1-6	TGTGCCAGCAGTGAAGTCCCCACCGATTCACCCCTCCACTTT	CASSEVPTDSPLHF
medium-sized	TRBD1	TRBV7-3	TRBJ2-1	TGTGCCAGCAGCCAGGGGCAGGGGGCCTACAATGAGCAGTTCTTC	CASSQGQGAYNEQFF
few	NA	TRBV28	TRBJ2-1	TGTGCCAGCAGTTCCCTGCTCGGCCCACAAAATGAGCAGTTCTTC	CASSSLLGPQNEQFF
NA	NA	TRBV20-1	TRBJ1-4	TGCAGTACAAACGGGATAGCTACTAATGAAAAACTGTTTTTT	CSTNGIATNEKLFF
NA	TRBD2	TRBV28	TRBJ2-1	TGTGCCAGCAGTTTGGGGGGGAGTACTTACAATGAGCAGTTCTTC	CASSLGGSTYNEQFF
NA	TRBD1	TRBV7-4	TRBJ2-5	TGTGCCAGCAGCTCCTGGACAGGGGTCCAGAATGAGCAGTACTTC	CASSSWTGVQNEQYF
few	NA	TRBV6-1	TRBJ1-1	TGTGCCAGCAGTGAATTTGGGACTGTGAACACTGAAGCTTTCTTT	CASSEFGTVNTEAFF
many	NA	TRBV6-9	TRBJ1-1	TGTGGTACGATCGAGGCGGGCAGTTCGGCTTTCTTT	CGTIEAGSSAFF
NA	TRBD1	TRBV7-2	TRBJ1-2	TGTGCCAGCAGCTCCCCCGCACAGGGGAACTATGGCTACACCTTC	CASSSPAQGNYGYTF
many	NA	TRBV5-5	TRBJ1-4	TGTGCCAGCAGCTACATTGGGGGTCAAGGGGCCGGGGCTAATGAAAAACTGTTTTTT	CASSYIGGQGAGANEKLFF
NA	NA	TRBV7-2	TRBJ2-1	TGTGCCAGCAGCTTAGATGCGAACCCCTACAATGAGCAGTTCTTC	CASSLDANPYNEQFF
medium-sized	NA	TRBV27	TRBJ2-3	TGTGCCAGCAGTACCACAGATACGCAGTATTTT	CASSTTDTQYF
once	NA	TRBV6-6	TRBJ2-7	TGTGCCAGCAGTTACTCGTCGACGAGGGGTTCGGACGAGCAGTACTTC	CASSYSSTRGSDEQYF
medium-sized	NA	TRBV6-1	TRBJ1-2	TGTGCCAGCAGTGAAGCCTCGGGAGACTATGGCTACACCTTC	CASSEASGDYGYTF
many	TRBD2	TRBV6-1	TRBJ2-3	TGTGCCAGCAGGTCGAGCGGGAGGTCCACAGATACGCAGTATTTT	CASRSSGRSTDTQYF
NA	TRBD2	TRBV7-2	TRBJ2-1	TGTGCCAGCAGCTTAGCTTGGGACTACGAGCAGTTCTTC	CASSLAWDYEQFF
medium-sized	NA	TRBV7-3	TRBJ2-3	TGTGCCAGCAGCAAAACCGGGACAATCACAGATACGCAGTATTTT	CASSKTGTITDTQYF
NA	NA	TRBV7-3	TRBJ2-1	TGTGCCAGCAGCTTACCTAGTTCCAATGAGCAGTTCTTC	CASSLPSSNEQFF
NA	NA	TRBV20-1	TRBJ2-4	TGCAGTGCTAGTTTCGTAGCCAATGAGCAGTACTTC	CSASFVANEQYF
many	NA	TRBV28	TRBJ1-5	TGTGCCAGCAGTAGGAATCAGCCCCAGCATTTT	CASSRNQPQHF
once	NA	TRBV28	TRBJ2-3	TGTGCCAGCAGTTTAGTCGCAAGAGGTCAGTATTTT	CASSLVARGQYF
few	NA	TRBV18	TRBJ1-4	TGTGCCAGCTCAGCTCAGGGCGCTACTAATGAAAAACTGTTTTTT	CASSAQGATNEKLFF
medium-sized	TRBD1	TRBV7-9	TRBJ2-7	TGTGCCAGCAGCCCAGTAGGGGATACAGGGGGTTACTACGAGCAGTACTTC	CASSPVGDTGGYYEQYF
medium-sized	TRBD1	TRBV28	TRBJ2-3	TGTGCCAGCAGTTCACAAGAACAGGGGATGTATACGCAGTATTTT	CASSSQEQGMYTQYF
many	NA	TRBV2	TRBJ1-5	TGTGCCAGCGTGAGGGACGGTGGAAGCAATCAGCCCCAGCATTTT	CASVRDGGSNQPQHF
NA	TRBD2	TRBV11-2	TRBJ2-5	TGTGCCAGCAGCTTAATGGCGGGAGCGGGCGAGACCCAGTACTTC	CASSLMAGAGETQYF
NA	TRBD2	TRBV12-3/TRBV12-4	TRBJ2-3	TGTGCCAGCAGTTTACATGTGAGCGGGAGGGGCACAGATACGCAGTATTTT	CASSLHVSGRGTDTQYF
many	NA	TRBV5-1	TRBJ1-5	TGCGCCAGCAGCTTGGAGGGTTCTAGCAATCAGCCCCAGCATTTT	CASSLEGSSNQPQHF
NA	TRBD1	TRBV29-1	TRBJ2-1	TGCAGCGTTCAGGGGGCGAACAATGAGCAGTTCTTC	CSVQGANNEQFF
NA	NA	TRBV6-1	TRBJ2-1	TGTGCCAGCAGTGAAACTAGACACAATGAGCAGTTCTTC	CASSETRHNEQFF